This TCR beta chain originates from a study of blood T cell repertoires in COVID-19. The germline V gene has CDR1 SQVTM and CDR2 ANQGSEA. This CDR3 has 14 amino acids. The junction had 11 bases not matched to a gene; V was cut back by 8 bases and J by 4 bases. Sequencing was performed with immunoSEQ multiplex PCR; in TCRdb, only in-frame clones are kept and a portion is missing. The sample yields some 140,000 clones, over 60% seen once. The source is a man older than 75 with acute or convalescent COVID-19. Sequenced: peripheral blood. V usage is TRBV29-1 and J usage is TRBJ2-3, with 8 bases identical to TRBD2. CDR3 in amino acids: CSISNGLAPDTQYF. CDR3 DNA sequence: TGCAGCATCTCCAACGGACTAGCTCCAGATACGCAGTATTTT.